Following are 20 T cell receptor beta chains from one sample sequenced in a study of blood T cells in healthy people across ages. A second about 7 to 11 cycle PCR used barcoded and J-beta primers. TCRdb redid the calling of the 5' RACE reads with MiXCR, one entry per CDR3 protein. The table includes 1.2 million to 1.5 million distinct CDR3 sequences, roughly 40% detected once. The specimen was blood. The source of these receptors is a woman aged 18 to 35 in good health.

The chain couples TRBV24-1 to TRBJ2-7, with 7 bases lining up with TRBD1. Germline values: CDR1 KGHDR, CDR2 SFDVKD. This CDR3 has 15 residues. The trim removed 10 bases at V and 0 bases at J, leaving 11 bases unmatched. Written as DNA, the CDR3 is TGTGCCACAGCCGATTCCGGGACAGACTCCTACGAGCAGTACTTC. Protein sequence: CATADSGTDSYEQYF.

The V call is TRBV4-1, the J call TRBJ2-7; the D gene is possibly TRBD2 (5 bases). V lost 1 base and J lost 7, with 20 bases in between. Looked up from germline, CDR1 is MGHRA and CDR2 is YSYEKL. The CDR3 covers 16 residues. The CDR3: CASSQAAAASYNEQYF. CDR3 nucleotide sequence: TGCGCCAGCAGCCAAGCAGCAGCGGCCTCCTACAATGAGCAGTACTTC.

The V call is TRBV7-2, the J call TRBJ2-3; no definite D call. This CDR3 contains 14 residues. Per germline, CDR1 SGHTA and CDR2 FQGNSA. Trimming removed 5 bases from V and 1 base from J, with 10 bases in between. The CDR3 here is CASSLGIGTDTQYF. CDR3 DNA sequence: TGTGCCAGCAGCCTTGGGATCGGCACAGATACGCAGTATTTT.

This clonotype was recorded a few times. The genes are TRBV7-2 and TRBJ2-7; a possible D gene is TRBD1 (5 bases). Germline V gene lookup returns CDR1 SGHTA and CDR2 FQGNSA. The CDR3 runs 15 residues. V was clipped by 1 base and J by 3 bases, with 13 bases between them. The CDR3 DNA reads as TGTGCCAGCAGCTTAGGGCAGGGCGGTATCTACGAGCAGTACTTC. Protein sequence: CASSLGQGGIYEQYF.

With regard to this clonotype: A much larger clone differs from this one at a single base, so this may be a read error. This sequence joins TRBV4-1 and TRBJ1-2, with D perhaps TRBD1 (6 bases). The CDR3 contains 17 residues. The germline V and J ends were trimmed by 2 bases and 5 bases, with 21 bases remaining between them. Germline values: CDR1 MGHRA, CDR2 YSYEKL. This CDR3 is CASSQIARTGSGYGYTF. DNA for the CDR3: TGCGCCAGCAGCCAAATAGCTCGAACAGGGTCTGGTTATGGCTACACCTTC.

This clonotype was seen a handful of times. CDR3 region: CASSSGGSNYGYTF. The CDR3 coding sequence is TGCGCCAGCAGCTCCGGGGGTTCTAACTATGGCTACACCTTC. The chain is built from TRBV5-1 and TRBJ1-2; tentative D call: TRBD1 (5 bases). CDR1 SGHRS and CDR2 YFSETQ come from the germline V gene. The ends were cut back, 3 bases at V and 0 bases at J, with 9 bases in the middle. The CDR3 is 14 residues long.

V gene TRBV7-9 combines with J gene TRBJ1-4, with no clear D. This CDR3 comprises 13 residues. The V and J ends lost 5 bases and 6 bases respectively, with 10 bases between them. Germline assignment: CDR1 SEHNR and CDR2 FQNEAQ (reference sequence). CDR3 bases: TGTGCCAGCAGCCGGCTCGCTGATGAAAAACTGTTTTTT. It specifies CASSRLADEKLFF.

J is TRBJ2-1 and V is TRBV6-5, with D unclear. The V end lost 7 bases, the J end lost 5 bases, and 15 bases lay between the germline ends. Per germline, CDR1 MNHEY and CDR2 SVGAGI. The CDR3 runs to 14 residues. CDR3 in DNA: TGTGCCAGCAAAGACACTACTTACGACAATGAGCAGTTCTTC. Translation: CASKDTTYDNEQFF.

This clonotype was seen only a few times. The V and J genes are TRBV7-2 and TRBJ2-3, with D possibly called TRBD1 or TRBD2 (5 bases each). Trimming took 5 bases from V and 4 from J, leaving 22 bases between them. The CDR3 runs to 17 residues. Germline CDR1 reads SGHTA; CDR2 reads FQGNSA. CDR3 DNA sequence: TGTGCCAGCAGCGCGCCCGGGACCATACCCCGATCAGATACGCAGTATTTT. It encodes CASSAPGTIPRSDTQYF. Complete variable domain (other parts from reference TRBV7-2 and TRBJ2-3): GAGVSQSPSNKVTEKGKDVELRCDPISGHTALYWYRQSLGQGLEFLIYFQGNSAPDKSGLPSDRFSAERTGGSVSTLTIQRTQQEDSAVYLCASSAPGTIPRSDTQYFGPGTRLTVL.

This clonotype was seen only a few times. The rearrangement links TRBV6-1 to TRBJ1-2, with a weak D call TRBD1 (5 bases). The length of the CDR3 is 13 residues. V lost 4 bases, J lost 3 bases, and 9 bases lay in between. Germline CDR1 and CDR2: MNHNS and SASEGT. CDR3 nucleotide sequence: TGTGCCAGCAGTGGACAGACCTACTATGGCTACACCTTC. Protein sequence: CASSGQTYYGYTF.

This clonotype was counted a few times. The rearrangement links TRBV27 to TRBJ1-4; D possibly corresponds to TRBD1 (6 bases). The CDR3 runs 13 residues. V shed 6 bases and J shed 8 bases, with 13 bases lying between them. Per the germline V gene, CDR1 is MNHEY and CDR2 is SMNVEV (reference sequence). In nucleotides, the CDR3 is TGTGCCAGCAGGGACAGCTACGGCGAAAAACTGTTTTTT. Its translation is CASRDSYGEKLFF.

This clonotype was counted between two and nine times. The chain couples TRBV28 to TRBJ2-6, with D maybe TRBD1 (6 bases). V was cut by 6 bases and J by 0 bases, with 12 bases left in between. The CDR3 consists of 16 residues. Germline V gene sequence: CDR1 MDHEN, CDR2 SYDVKM. The CDR3 DNA reads TGTGCCAGCAGAGGATCAGGGGACTCTGGGGCCAACGTCCTGACTTTC. Protein: CASRGSGDSGANVLTF.

The V gene is TRBV6-1, the J gene TRBJ1-4; weak D call: TRBD1 (6 bases). The CDR3 spans 16 residues. Germline V gives CDR1 MNHNS, CDR2 SASEGT. V was clipped by 5 bases and J by 4 bases, with 17 bases between them. In DNA form, the CDR3 reads TGTGCCAGCAGTACCGAAACAGGGTATTATAATGAAAAACTGTTTTTT. It specifies CASSTETGYYNEKLFF.

This clonotype was seen more than once but under ten times. Here the CDR3 DNA reads TGTGCCAGCAGGCGACAGGGAAGATTCGGGGATGAGCAGTTCTTC. It translates to CASRRQGRFGDEQFF. The chain couples TRBV27 to TRBJ2-1; 7 bases are a match to TRBD1. The CDR3 contains 15 residues. Germline V gene sequence: CDR1 MNHEY, CDR2 SMNVEV (reference sequence). The ends lost 6 bases at V and 8 bases at J; junction bases unmatched: 13.

The rearrangement links TRBV27 to TRBJ1-4, with no clear D. The CDR3 has 11 residues. V lost 4 bases to trimming and J lost 8 bases, with 5 bases between them. The germline gives CDR1 MNHEY, CDR2 SMNVEV (reference sequence). Here the CDR3 reads CASSSREKLFF. For the CDR3, the DNA is TGTGCCAGCAGTTCCAGGGAAAAACTGTTTTTT.

This clonotype was picked up a small number of times. The chain recombines TRBV20-1 with TRBJ2-5; D may be TRBD2 (5 bases). Trimming stripped 5 bases from V and 4 bases from J, with 17 bases between. The CDR3 is 14 amino acids. From germline, CDR1 is DFQATT and CDR2 SNEGSKA (reference sequence). CDR3 amino acids: CSAAKPNGVETQYF. In nucleotides, the CDR3 is TGCAGTGCTGCAAAACCGAACGGGGTAGAGACCCAGTACTTC.

V and J are TRBV29-1 and TRBJ2-5; 7 bases match TRBD1. The CDR3 has 12 amino acids. V dropped 6 bases and J dropped 5; count of bases not matched to a gene: 6. The germline V gene encodes CDR1 SQVTM and CDR2 ANQGSEA. The CDR3 bases are TGCAGCGTAGATACAGGGGATGAGACCCAGTACTTC. Translation gives CSVDTGDETQYF.

This rearrangement joins TRBV6-6 to TRBJ1-2, with 7 nucleotides matching TRBD1. V lost 2 bases, J lost 4 bases, and 7 bases stayed unmatched. CDR1 MNHNY and CDR2 SVGAGI come from the germline V gene (reference sequence). The CDR3 is made up of 15 amino acids. Here the CDR3 reads CASSYVQGIIYGYTF. Here the CDR3 DNA reads TGTGCCAGCAGTTACGTACAGGGGATCATCTATGGCTACACCTTC.

V gene TRBV2 combines with J gene TRBJ2-5; 9 bases line up with TRBD2. The germline gives CDR1 SNHLY, CDR2 FYNNEI. This CDR3 is 17 amino acids long. V lost 3 bases and J lost 4; bases outside the gene matches: 12. The chain's CDR3 is CASSDGSGGLFGETQYF. Written as DNA, the CDR3 is TGTGCCAGCAGTGACGGTAGCGGGGGTTTGTTCGGAGAGACCCAGTACTTC.

The chain is built from TRBV29-1 and TRBJ1-1, with D unresolved. CDR1 SQVTM and CDR2 ANQGSEA come from the germline V gene. Deletions cut 5 bases from V and 4 bases from J, with 8 bases between. The CDR3 contains 11 residues. DNA of the CDR3: TGCAGCGTTTCGGGCAGCACTGAAGCTTTCTTT. It yields the protein CSVSGSTEAFF.